These 19 T cell receptor beta chains were sequenced from one sample in a study of vaccination effects on CD4 cells after COVID-19 (dated by TCRdb to between 2022 and 2023). Libraries were constructed by the immunoSEQ multiplex PCR assay. The source is immuneACCESS, and TCRdb retained only in-frame sequences with V and J called. Part of the clones is not carried over; for the studies checked, unresolved V genes explain less than half of this, and the remainder is unexplained. The sample table records 65,000 to 80,000 clones; more than 70% of these occur just once. In total, the top ten clones hold about 2.1% of the sample. These TCRs are of unknown antigen specificity. After 10 to 11 days of culture, CD4+ T cells were isolated with the EasySep CD4+ T cell isolation kit. Sequencing used CD4+ T cells from PBMCs cultured without peptide, obtained before COVID-19 vaccination. All receptors come from a human donor who received a COVID-19 vaccine.

This clone was seen only once. The rearrangement uses TRBV7-3 and TRBJ2-5; maybe TRBD1 (5 bases). CDR1 is SGHTA and CDR2 is FQGTGA in the germline V gene. The V end lost 0 bases, the J end lost 5 bases, and 13 bases lay between the germline ends. The CDR3 covers 15 residues. The CDR3 protein is CASSLTSGQLETQYF. The CDR3 DNA is TGTGCCAGCAGCTTAACCTCAGGGCAGCTCGAGACCCAGTACTTC.

This clone was detected once. The chain combines TRBV6-5 with TRBJ2-5; TRBD2 aligns across 9 bases. Trimming cost V 6 bases and J 3 bases; bases outside gene matches: 5. The CDR3 has 14 amino acids. In germline, CDR1 is MNHEY, CDR2 SVGAGI. CDR3 sequence reads: CASSPRTSEETQYF. For the CDR3, the DNA is TGTGCCAGCAGCCCACGGACTAGCGAAGAGACCCAGTACTTC.

The V call is TRBV6-5, the J call TRBJ1-2, with a possible D match to TRBD1 (5 bases). Germline V lookup: CDR1 MNHEY, CDR2 SVGAGI. The ends were cut back, 5 bases at V and 6 bases at J, with 16 bases in the middle. This CDR3 has 14 amino acids. The CDR3 loop is CASSILRGADGYTF. In DNA, the CDR3 is TGTGCCAGCAGTATATTACGCGGGGCGGATGGCTACACCTTC.

The V and J genes are TRBV5-1 and TRBJ1-5; D ambiguous. The V end lost 0 bases, the J end lost 0 bases, and 7 bases lay between the germline ends. Germline V gives CDR1 SGHRS, CDR2 YFSETQ. This CDR3 region has 15 residues. CDR3 sequence (DNA): TGCGCCAGCAGCTTGGCTGGGAATAGCAATCAGCCCCAGCATTTT. Encoded protein: CASSLAGNSNQPQHF.

This chain connects TRBV6-1 to TRBJ1-2; possible D gene TRBD1, 5 bases. This CDR3 contains 16 residues. The germline V gene has CDR1 MNHNS and CDR2 SASEGT. Trimming shortened V by 2 bases and J by 0 bases, and 13 bases separated the two germline ends. This chain's CDR3 is CASSEYRLGANYGYTF. The CDR3 DNA reads as TGTGCCAGCAGTGAATACAGGTTAGGTGCTAACTATGGCTACACCTTC.

The V and J genes are TRBV3-1 (or the pseudogene TRBV3-2) and TRBJ1-1; D call uncertain. Trimming removed 5 bases from V and 4 bases from J, with 11 bases in between. The CDR3 is made up of 13 amino acids. Germline V gene data show CDR1 as LGHDT and CDR2 as YNNKEL (reference sequence). The CDR3 loop reads CASSRVLFTEAFF. CDR3 coding DNA: TGTGCCAGCAGCAGGGTATTGTTCACTGAAGCTTTCTTT.

J is TRBJ1-2 and V is TRBV6-5; 8 bases are a match to TRBD1. V lost 6 bases and J lost 6; bases outside the gene matches: 6. The CDR3 loop spans 13 amino acids. Germline loops: CDR1 MNHEY, CDR2 SVGAGI. In nucleotides, the CDR3 is TGTGCCAGCAGAACTGGACAGGGAAATGGCTACACCTTC. It yields the protein CASRTGQGNGYTF.

The chain joins TRBV7-3 to TRBJ1-2; D gene unclear. V lost 5 bases to trimming and J lost 2 bases, with 9 bases between them. The length of the CDR3 is 13 residues. CDR1 is SGHTA, CDR2 FQGTGA, per germline. CDR3 bases: TGTGCCAGCAGCCCTGACGAGAACTATGGCTACACCTTC. Translated, it gives CASSPDENYGYTF.

This clone has a handful of counts. The chain uses TRBV4-2 and TRBJ2-7, with a tentative D call TRBD1 (6 bases). Trimming took 7 bases from V and 2 from J, leaving 18 bases between them. There are 15 residues in the CDR3. Germline values: CDR1 LGHNA, CDR2 YNFKEQ. DNA for the CDR3: TGTGCCAGCACCCTAAGCGCTCAGGGGACCTACGAGCAGTACGTC. Translation gives CASTLSAQGTYEQYV.

The chain is built from TRBV6-5 and TRBJ2-3; 9 positions agree with TRBD2. The germline V gene encodes CDR1 MNHEY and CDR2 SVGAGI. Losses at the gene ends were 0 bases for V and 6 bases for J; bases not matched to a gene: 4. This CDR3 is built from 15 residues. CDR3 loop: CASSYSGGGADTQYF. CDR3 DNA sequence: TGTGCCAGCAGTTACTCGGGCGGGGGGGCGGATACGCAGTATTTT.

The chain links TRBV27 to TRBJ1-2; D call uncertain. Germline-derived CDR1 and CDR2 are MNHEY and SMNVEV (reference sequence). CDR3 length equals 13 residues. V dropped 1 base and J dropped 8 bases, with 11 bases sitting between them. This CDR3 is CASSLFALGGYTF. CDR3 DNA sequence: TGTGCCAGCAGTTTATTTGCGTTGGGCGGCTACACCTTC.

V gene TRBV30 combines with J gene TRBJ1-2; D gene unclear. V lost 2 bases to trimming and J lost 9 bases, with 13 bases between them. CDR1 is GTSNPN, CDR2 SVGIG, per germline (reference sequence). This CDR3 comprises 12 residues. In DNA, the CDR3 is TGTGCCTGGAGTAACGTATTCGGTAGCTACACCTTC. It is translated as CAWSNVFGSYTF.

V and J are TRBV21-1 and TRBJ2-5; TRBD2 was called by the table and not checked on the DNA. TRBV21-1 is a documented pseudogene. This CDR3 contains 19 residues. Written as DNA, the CDR3 is TGTGCCAGCAGCACAAAAGGAAGTCTAGTTATACAAGGCCAAGAGACCCAGTACTTC. This gives the protein CASSTKGSLVIQGQETQYF.

The chain has TRBV28 and TRBJ2-7, with 7 bases that match TRBD1. Germline V gives CDR1 MDHEN, CDR2 SYDVKM. V shed 5 bases and J 3 bases; nucleotides not matched to a gene: 10. The CDR3 runs to 15 residues. CDR3 nucleotides: TGTGCCAGCAGTCGAGCCGGGACAGCACACTACGAGCAGTACGTC. Translating gives CASSRAGTAHYEQYV.

The rearrangement links TRBV7-3 to TRBJ1-1; D possibly corresponds to TRBD1 (5 bases). Trimming pared 2 bases from V and 1 base from J, leaving 5 bases between. Per the germline V gene, CDR1 is SGHTA and CDR2 is FQGTGA. This CDR3 comprises 13 residues. The CDR3 nucleotides are TGTGCCAGCAGCTTAGGGGCGAACACTGAAGCTTTCTTT. Amino acids: CASSLGANTEAFF.

The J gene is TRBJ2-1, the V gene TRBV19; maybe TRBD2 (5 bases). V lost 3 bases to trimming and J lost 6 bases, with 9 bases between them. Germline loops: CDR1 LNHDA, CDR2 SQIVND (reference sequence). The CDR3 spans 13 residues. This CDR3 is CASSMRVFNEQFF. CDR3 DNA: TGTGCCAGTAGTATGAGGGTTTTCAATGAGCAGTTCTTC.

The V and J genes are TRBV6-2 or TRBV6-3 and TRBJ2-7; no firm D call. The CDR3 totals 14 residues. The germline V and J ends were trimmed by 2 bases and 5 bases, with 13 bases remaining between them. CDR1 and CDR2 from the germline V gene are MNHEY and SVGEGT. CDR3 protein: CASSYTSPDHEQYV. The CDR3 DNA is TGTGCCAGCAGTTACACCAGCCCCGACCACGAGCAGTACGTC.

The V and J genes are TRBV4-1 and TRBJ2-5, with 12 bases fitting TRBD1. CDR3 length equals 16 residues. V dropped 4 bases and J dropped 4; count of bases not matched to a gene: 7. The germline CDR1 and CDR2 sequences are MGHRA and YSYEKL. The CDR3 protein is CASSPRDRGRTETQYF. CDR3 coding DNA: TGCGCCAGCAGCCCCCGGGACAGGGGGCGCACAGAGACCCAGTACTTC.

The chain is built from TRBV5-8 and TRBJ1-2; D is uncertain. The germline V gene encodes CDR1 SGHTS and CDR2 YDEGEE. The CDR3 has 13 amino acids. The V gene lost 4 bases and the J gene lost 4 bases, with 11 bases spanning the gap. CDR3 loop: CASSGREGYGYTF. The CDR3 bases are TGTGCCAGCAGCGGAAGGGAGGGCTATGGCTACACCTTC. Full variable domain (rest looked up from reference TRBV5-8 and TRBJ1-2): EAGVTQSPTHLIKTRGQQATLRCSPISGHTSVYWYQQALGLGLQFLLWYDEGEERNRGNFPPRFSGRQFPNYSSELNVNALELEDSALYLCASSGREGYGYTFGSGTRLTVV.